Each of the 27 T cell receptor beta chains below was sequenced from the same sample in a study of CD8+ T cells in alopecia areata. cDNA reverse transcribed from extracted RNA served as the sequencing template. Only in-frame clones appear in the TCRdb table, and some are missing; sequencing was by immunoSEQ multiplex PCR. Seen here are roughly 100,000 clones, 45% to 60% observed once, and the top ten hold roughly 8.8%. Sequencing was done on a sample of CD4+ T cells sorted from blood. These receptors were taken from a human donor in good health.

CDR3 nucleotides: TGTGCCAGCAGTCCCCGATCGGGGCGGGCTAATGAAAAACTGTTTTTT. Translating gives CASSPRSGRANEKLFF. V is TRBV27 and J is TRBJ1-4, with D possibly matching TRBD1 (5 bases). The germline gives CDR1 MNHEY, CDR2 SMNVEV (reference sequence). The CDR3 consists of 16 residues. Trimming took off 5 bases at V and 3 bases at J, with 16 bases between the two ends.

The chain links TRBV7-8 to TRBJ1-2; D gene unclear. The germline V gene encodes CDR1 SGHVS and CDR2 FQNEAQ. Trimming cost V 5 bases and J 1 base, with 11 bases left between them. The CDR3 sequence is 14 residues long. This CDR3 is CASSPGALNYGYTF. DNA of the CDR3: TGTGCCAGCAGCCCGGGAGCGCTTAACTATGGCTACACCTTC.

This clone was picked up many times. CDR3 nucleotides: TGTGCCAGCAGTCCCGGGACTAGCGGAGATACGCAGTATTTT. Protein sequence: CASSPGTSGDTQYF. V is TRBV28 and J is TRBJ2-3, with 11 bases identical to TRBD2. Germline CDR1 is MDHEN and CDR2 is SYDVKM. This CDR3 spans 14 amino acids. J was trimmed by 5 bases and V by 5 bases; bases with no gene match: 3. Filled out from reference TRBV28 and TRBJ2-3, the complete variable domain reads DVKVTQSSRYLVKRTGEKVFLECVQDMDHENMFWYRQDPGLGLRLIYFSYDVKMKEKGDIPEGYSVSREKKERFSLILESASTNQTSMYLCASSPGTSGDTQYFGPGTRLTVL.

This clone was seen only once. The CDR3 reads CATSSANSPYNSPLHF. DNA of the CDR3: TGTGCCACCAGCAGTGCTAATAGTCCCTATAATTCACCCCTCCACTTT. This chain uses TRBV15 with TRBJ1-6; D ambiguous. Trimming removed 3 bases from V and 2 bases from J, with 11 bases in between. CDR3 length: 16 amino acids. Germline V gene sequence: CDR1 LNHNV, CDR2 YYDKDF (reference sequence). Full variable domain (rest looked up from reference TRBV15 and TRBJ1-6): DAMVIQNPRYQVTQFGKPVTLSCSQTLNHNVMYWYQQKSSQAPKLLFHYYDKDFNNEADTPDNFQSRRPNTSFCFLDIRSPGLGDTAMYLCATSSANSPYNSPLHFGNGTRLTVT.

This clone was observed a few times. This rearrangement joins TRBV7-8 to TRBJ1-5, with TRBD1 as a possible D gene (6 bases). The CDR3 is made up of 15 amino acids. The germline CDR1 and CDR2 sequences are SGHVS and FQNEAQ. V lost 5 bases and J 6 bases, leaving 17 bases between the germline ends. CDR3 coding DNA: TGTGCCAGCAGCGAGGGTCGGGGGGGCACTCAGCCCCAGCATTTT. Residues: CASSEGRGGTQPQHF.

The chain employs TRBV30 and TRBJ2-1, with 8 bases fitting TRBD2. CDR3 length: 12 residues. CDR1 is GTSNPN and CDR2 is SVGIG in the germline V gene (reference sequence). J lost 14 bases, V lost 3 bases, and 9 bases had no gene match. CDR3 coding DNA: TGTGCCTGGAGGTCCAGCGGGGGCCCCGAGTTCTTC. It yields the protein CAWRSSGGPEFF.

This chain uses TRBV29-1 with TRBJ1-5; D remains unclear. The V gene's germline CDR1 is SQVTM and CDR2 ANQGSEA. The V and J ends lost 4 bases and 2 bases respectively, with 12 bases between them. The CDR3 covers 14 residues. CDR3: CSVALNPGNQPQHF. The CDR3 coding sequence is TGCAGCGTTGCCCTGAATCCGGGCAATCAGCCCCAGCATTTT. Supplemented by reference TRBV29-1 and TRBJ1-5, the full variable domain reads SAVISQKPSRDICQRGTSLTIQCQVDSQVTMMFWYRQQPGQSLTLIATANQGSEATYESGFVIDKFPISRPNLTFSTLTVSNMSPEDSSIYLCSVALNPGNQPQHFGDGTRLSIL.

The CDR3 loop reads CSVEHPGQGGYGYTF. In DNA, the CDR3 is TGCAGCGTTGAACATCCGGGACAGGGGGGCTATGGCTACACCTTC. V and J are TRBV29-1 and TRBJ1-2; 11 positions agree with TRBD1. The J segment lost 4 bases and the V segment lost 2 bases, leaving 6 bases of the junction unmatched. Germline-derived CDR1 and CDR2 are SQVTM and ANQGSEA. This CDR3 is 15 amino acids long.

This clone occurred a few times. The chain has TRBV19 and TRBJ1-2; 9 nucleotides match TRBD1. J was trimmed by 5 bases and V by 9 bases; bases with no gene match: 7. This CDR3 has 13 residues. Germline CDR1 is LNHDA and CDR2 is SQIVND (reference sequence). The CDR3, as DNA: TGTGCCAGCCGGGACAGGGTAGAGTATGGCTACACCTTC. Its protein is CASRDRVEYGYTF.

V usage is TRBV7-2 and J usage is TRBJ2-7, with D possibly matching TRBD2 (6 bases). Germline V gene lookup returns CDR1 SGHTA and CDR2 FQGNSA. V lost 6 bases, J lost 0 bases, and 15 bases lay in between. The CDR3 consists of 15 residues. Here the CDR3 reads CASSLLGGISYEQYF. The CDR3 DNA is TGTGCCAGCAGTCTTTTGGGGGGTATCTCCTACGAGCAGTACTTC.

This clone came up a few times. The chain joins TRBV10-3 to TRBJ1-2; D not certain. Germline loops: CDR1 ENHRY, CDR2 SYGVKD. The CDR3 is made up of 14 amino acids. V lost 0 bases and J 8 bases, leaving 13 bases between the germline ends. As DNA, the CDR3 is TGTGCCATCAGTGAGTCGACGACGAGTGGCGGCTACACCTTC. It encodes CAISESTTSGGYTF.

The chain carries TRBV11-1 and TRBJ2-3; either TRBD1 or TRBD2 may fit D (5 bases each). Germline loops: CDR1 SGHAT, CDR2 FQDESV (reference sequence). Trimming left V 2 bases short and J 5 bases short, with 17 bases between. This CDR3 spans 16 amino acids. As DNA, the CDR3 is TGTGCCAGCAGCTTATCTCGGGGCTGGGAATTAGATACGCAGTATTTT. Translated: CASSLSRGWELDTQYF.

The V call is TRBV18, the J call TRBJ2-1; 7 nucleotides match TRBD2. This CDR3 comprises 16 residues. V dropped 1 base and J dropped 6; count of bases not matched to a gene: 9. Germline V gene sequence: CDR1 KGHSH, CDR2 LQKENI. The CDR3 DNA sequence: TGTGCCAGCTCACCACTGGGGGGGTTCCGTACCAATGAGCAGTTCTTC. This codes for CASSPLGGFRTNEQFF.

V usage is TRBV30 and J usage is TRBJ1-2, with a tentative D call TRBD1 (5 bases). The CDR3 sequence is 15 residues long. The V end lost 5 bases, the J end lost 1 base, and 17 bases lay between the germline ends. CDR1 is GTSNPN, CDR2 SVGIG, per germline (reference sequence). As DNA, the CDR3 is TGTGCCTGGGCTCCGGGACTACAGAGTAACTATGGCTACACCTTC. As protein: CAWAPGLQSNYGYTF.

The chain joins TRBV29-1 to TRBJ2-3; TRBD1 agrees at 8 bases. This CDR3 is 13 amino acids long. Germline CDR1 SQVTM, CDR2 ANQGSEA. V was clipped by 3 bases and J by 8 bases; unmatched bases: 7. The chain's CDR3 is CSVDGQGAGTQYF. The CDR3 bases are TGCAGCGTTGACGGGCAGGGGGCCGGTACGCAGTATTTT.

The gene calls are TRBV11-2 and TRBJ1-1; D is ambiguous. Trimming shortened V by 4 bases and J by 1 base, and 10 bases separated the two germline ends. This CDR3 contains 14 residues. Germline V gene data show CDR1 as SGHAT and CDR2 as FQNNGV. CDR3 DNA sequence: TGTGCCAGCAGCTACGTGCGAGGGAACACTGAAGCTTTCTTT. Translation gives CASSYVRGNTEAFF.

The CDR3 is CASSQGSGDTTPLHF. The CDR3, as DNA: TGCGCCAGCAGCCAAGGGTCAGGGGATACCACACCCCTCCACTTT. The chain employs TRBV4-3 and TRBJ1-6; possible D gene TRBD1, 6 bases. The V gene lost 1 base and the J gene lost 11 bases, with 15 bases spanning the gap. The CDR3 contains 15 residues. CDR1 and CDR2 (germline): LGHNA, YSLEER.

V and J are TRBV29-1 and TRBJ1-1; the match to TRBD1 covers 7 bases. V lost 4 bases, J lost 0 bases, and 11 bases stayed unmatched. Germline V lookup: CDR1 SQVTM, CDR2 ANQGSEA. This CDR3 spans 16 amino acids. The chain's CDR3 is CSVGGAGGRMNTEAFF. The CDR3 DNA sequence: TGCAGCGTTGGCGGCGCAGGGGGGAGGATGAACACTGAAGCTTTCTTT.

As for this clone: This specimen includes other DNA sequences encoding the same CDR3. The chain recombines TRBV6-6 with TRBJ2-1; D call uncertain. With 0 bases removed from V and 1 base from J, the gap between germline ends came to 7 bases. The length of the CDR3 is 15 residues. Germline V gives CDR1 MNHNY, CDR2 SVGAGI (reference sequence). CDR3 protein: CASSYSGTSYNEQFF. The CDR3 DNA reads as TGTGCCAGCAGTTACTCAGGCACTTCCTACAATGAGCAGTTCTTC.

V and J are TRBV30 and TRBJ2-3; D is perhaps TRBD2 (7 bases). The germline CDR1 and CDR2 sequences are GTSNPN and SVGIG (reference sequence). Trimming pared 4 bases from V and 4 bases from J, leaving 15 bases between. CDR3 length: 14 amino acids. The CDR3 bases are TGTGCCTGGACCCCTTGGGGGGGGCCAGATACGCAGTATTTT. This translates into CAWTPWGGPDTQYF.

V and J are TRBV4-1 and TRBJ1-5; 8 bases fit TRBD1. In germline, CDR1 is MGHRA, CDR2 YSYEKL. With V trimmed by 4 bases and J by 7 bases, 9 bases remained unmatched. This CDR3 region has 15 residues. CDR3 amino acids: CASSPRTGIGQPQHF. The DNA of the CDR3 is TGCGCCAGCAGCCCGAGGACAGGGATAGGACAGCCCCAGCATTTT.

The chain uses TRBV9 and TRBJ2-5, with D tentatively TRBD1 or TRBD2 (5 bases each). This CDR3 region has 14 residues. Trimming shortened V by 0 bases and J by 6 bases, and 12 bases separated the two germline ends. CDR1 SGDLS and CDR2 YYNGEE come from the germline V gene. CDR3: CASSVGGGSQTQYF. For the CDR3, the DNA is TGTGCCAGCAGCGTAGGTGGGGGTAGTCAGACCCAGTACTTC.

The chain links TRBV28 to TRBJ1-3; 9 nucleotides align to TRBD1. The CDR3 loop spans 16 amino acids. J was trimmed by 0 bases and V by 6 bases; bases with no gene match: 6. Germline V CDR1 and CDR2: MDHEN, SYDVKM. The CDR3 loop reads CASSRTGARSGNTIYF. DNA for the CDR3: TGTGCCAGCAGCAGGACAGGGGCGCGCTCTGGAAACACCATATATTTT.

The V call is TRBV6-6, the J call TRBJ1-2, with D tentatively TRBD1 (5 bases). V lost 5 bases and J lost 0, with 16 bases in between. The CDR3 sequence is 16 residues long. CDR1 is MNHNY and CDR2 is SVGAGI in the germline V gene (reference sequence). The CDR3 protein is CASSARRGRANYGYTF. The CDR3 DNA reads as TGTGCCAGCAGTGCCCGACGGGGGAGAGCTAACTATGGCTACACCTTC.

The chain couples TRBV19 to TRBJ1-2, with TRBD1 as a possible D gene (6 bases). The V and J ends lost 5 bases and 6 bases respectively, with 19 bases between them. The germline V gene has CDR1 LNHDA and CDR2 SQIVND (reference sequence). The CDR3 is made up of 15 amino acids. The CDR3 sequence is CASSPWQGTFHGYTF. The CDR3 bases are TGTGCCAGTAGTCCGTGGCAGGGGACTTTTCATGGCTACACCTTC.

The chain uses TRBV4-3 and TRBJ1-1; TRBD1 matches 7 bases. Germline CDR1 and CDR2: LGHNA and YSLEER. The ends lost 7 bases at V and 0 bases at J; junction bases unmatched: 5. The CDR3 consists of 14 residues. CDR3 in amino acids: CASKRGRVNTEAFF. CDR3 sequence (DNA): TGCGCCAGCAAAAGGGGGCGCGTGAACACTGAAGCTTTCTTT.

The chain has TRBV18 and TRBJ1-1; D is perhaps TRBD1 (5 bases). V lost 2 bases, J lost 0 bases, and 10 bases lay in between. Per germline, CDR1 KGHSH and CDR2 LQKENI. The CDR3 is 15 amino acids. CDR3 DNA sequence: TGTGCCAGCTCACCATCGGGGGATTTGAACACTGAAGCTTTCTTT. This gives the protein CASSPSGDLNTEAFF.